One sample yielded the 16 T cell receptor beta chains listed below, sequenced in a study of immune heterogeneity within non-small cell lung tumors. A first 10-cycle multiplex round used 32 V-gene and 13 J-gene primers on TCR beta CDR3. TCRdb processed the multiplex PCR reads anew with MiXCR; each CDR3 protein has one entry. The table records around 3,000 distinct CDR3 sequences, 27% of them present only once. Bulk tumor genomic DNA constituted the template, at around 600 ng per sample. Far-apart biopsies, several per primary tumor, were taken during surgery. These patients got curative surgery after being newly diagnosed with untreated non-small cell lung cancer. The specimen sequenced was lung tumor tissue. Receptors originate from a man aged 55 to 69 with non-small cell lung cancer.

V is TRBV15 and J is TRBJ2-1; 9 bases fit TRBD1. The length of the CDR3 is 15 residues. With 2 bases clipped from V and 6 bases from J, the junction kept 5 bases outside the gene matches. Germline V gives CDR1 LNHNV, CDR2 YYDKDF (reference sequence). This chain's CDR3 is CATSRNRDRVNEQFF. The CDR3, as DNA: TGTGCCACCAGCAGAAACCGGGACAGGGTCAATGAGCAGTTCTTC.

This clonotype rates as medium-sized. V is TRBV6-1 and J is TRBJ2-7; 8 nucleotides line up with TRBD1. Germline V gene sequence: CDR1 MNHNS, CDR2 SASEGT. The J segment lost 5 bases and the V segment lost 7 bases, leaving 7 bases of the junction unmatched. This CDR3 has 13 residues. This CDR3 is CASTGGSLDEQYF. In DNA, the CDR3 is TGTGCCAGCACAGGGGGCAGTTTGGACGAGCAGTACTTC.

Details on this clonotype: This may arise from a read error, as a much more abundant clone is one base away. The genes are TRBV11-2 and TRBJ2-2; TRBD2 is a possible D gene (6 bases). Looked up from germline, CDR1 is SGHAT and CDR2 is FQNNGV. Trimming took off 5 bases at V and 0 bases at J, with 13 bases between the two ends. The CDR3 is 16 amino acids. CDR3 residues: CASSQAGRPNTGELFF. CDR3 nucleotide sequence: TGTGCCAGCAGCCAAGCGGGCAGGCCGAACACCGGGGAGCTGTTTTTT.

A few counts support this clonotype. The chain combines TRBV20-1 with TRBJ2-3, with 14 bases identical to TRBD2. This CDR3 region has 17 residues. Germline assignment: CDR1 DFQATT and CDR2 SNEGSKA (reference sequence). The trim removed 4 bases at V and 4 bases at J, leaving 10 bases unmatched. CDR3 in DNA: TGCAGTGCTAAATCTCCGGGACTAGCGGGAGTAGCAGATACGCAGTATTTT. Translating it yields CSAKSPGLAGVADTQYF.

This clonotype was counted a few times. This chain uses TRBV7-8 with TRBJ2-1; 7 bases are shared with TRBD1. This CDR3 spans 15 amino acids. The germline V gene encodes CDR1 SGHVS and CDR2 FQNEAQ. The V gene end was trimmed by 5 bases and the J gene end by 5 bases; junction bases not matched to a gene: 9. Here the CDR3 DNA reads TGTGCCAGCAGCCCACCCAGGGACAGAGACAATGAGCAGTTCTTC. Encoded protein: CASSPPRDRDNEQFF.

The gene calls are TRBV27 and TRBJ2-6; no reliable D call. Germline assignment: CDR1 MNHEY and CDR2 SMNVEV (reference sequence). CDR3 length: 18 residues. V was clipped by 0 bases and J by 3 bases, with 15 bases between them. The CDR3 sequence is CASSLSSRTYLGANVLTF. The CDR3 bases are TGTGCCAGCAGTTTATCGTCTAGGACCTACCTTGGGGCCAACGTCCTGACTTTC.

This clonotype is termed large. In DNA, the CDR3 is TGTGCCAGCAGTTTTGGTGGGGTCGGTGACGAGCAGTACTTC. The encoded protein is CASSFGGVGDEQYF. The gene calls are TRBV27 and TRBJ2-7; D unresolved. V was trimmed by 3 bases and J by 5 bases, leaving 14 bases between them. The CDR3 has 14 residues. CDR1 and CDR2 (germline): MNHEY, SMNVEV (reference sequence).

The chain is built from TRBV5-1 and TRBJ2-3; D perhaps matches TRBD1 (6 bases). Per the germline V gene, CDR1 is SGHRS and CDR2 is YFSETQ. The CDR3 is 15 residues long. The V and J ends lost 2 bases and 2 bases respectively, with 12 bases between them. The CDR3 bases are TGCGCCAGCAGCTTCCTAGGGGGAACCACAGATACGCAGTATTTT. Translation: CASSFLGGTTDTQYF.

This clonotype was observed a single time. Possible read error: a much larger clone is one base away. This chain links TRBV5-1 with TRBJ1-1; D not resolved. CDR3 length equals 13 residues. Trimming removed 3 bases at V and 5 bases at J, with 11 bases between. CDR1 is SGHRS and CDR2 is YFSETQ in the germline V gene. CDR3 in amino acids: CASSSDPNTEAFF. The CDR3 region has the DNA TGCGCCAGCAGCTCCGACCCGAATACTGAAGCTTTCTTT.

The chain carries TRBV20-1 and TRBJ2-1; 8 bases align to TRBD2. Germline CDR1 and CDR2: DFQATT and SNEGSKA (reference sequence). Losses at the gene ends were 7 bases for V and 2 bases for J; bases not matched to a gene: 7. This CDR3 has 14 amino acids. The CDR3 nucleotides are TGCAGTGGGGCGCGGGGGGTAACCTACAATGAGCAGTTCTTC. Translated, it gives CSGARGVTYNEQFF.

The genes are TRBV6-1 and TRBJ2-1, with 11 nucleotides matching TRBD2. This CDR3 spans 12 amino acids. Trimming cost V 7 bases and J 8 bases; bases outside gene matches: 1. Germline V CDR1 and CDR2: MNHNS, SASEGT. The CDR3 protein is CASKLAGDEQFF. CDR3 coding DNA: TGTGCCAGCAAACTAGCGGGGGATGAGCAGTTCTTC.

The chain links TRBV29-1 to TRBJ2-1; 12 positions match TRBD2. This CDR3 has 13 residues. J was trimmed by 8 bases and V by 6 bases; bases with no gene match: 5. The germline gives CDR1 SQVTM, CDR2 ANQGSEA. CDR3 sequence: CSVASGREYEQFF. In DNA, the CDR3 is TGCAGCGTCGCTAGCGGGAGGGAGTATGAGCAGTTCTTC.

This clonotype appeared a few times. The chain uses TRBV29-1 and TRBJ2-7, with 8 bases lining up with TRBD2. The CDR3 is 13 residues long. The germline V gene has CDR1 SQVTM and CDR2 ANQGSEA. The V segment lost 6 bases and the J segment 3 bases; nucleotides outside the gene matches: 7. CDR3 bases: TGCAGCGTCAAACTAGCGGTCCACTACGAGCAGTACTTC. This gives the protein CSVKLAVHYEQYF.

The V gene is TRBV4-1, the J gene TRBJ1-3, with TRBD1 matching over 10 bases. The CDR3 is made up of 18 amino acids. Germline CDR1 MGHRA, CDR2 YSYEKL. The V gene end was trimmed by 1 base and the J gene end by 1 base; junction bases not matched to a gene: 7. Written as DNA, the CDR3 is TGCGCCAGCAGCCAAGGACAGGGGGCGGTCGGATCTGGAAACACCATATATTTT. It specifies CASSQGQGAVGSGNTIYF.

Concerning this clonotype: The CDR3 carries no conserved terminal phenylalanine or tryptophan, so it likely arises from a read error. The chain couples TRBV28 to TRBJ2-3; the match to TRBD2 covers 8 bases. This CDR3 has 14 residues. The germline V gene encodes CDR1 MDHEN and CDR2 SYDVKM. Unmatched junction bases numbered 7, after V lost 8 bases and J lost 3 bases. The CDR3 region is CASRPSGRTDTQYS. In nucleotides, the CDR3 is TGTGCCAGCCGTCCGAGCGGGAGAACAGATACGCAGTATTCT.

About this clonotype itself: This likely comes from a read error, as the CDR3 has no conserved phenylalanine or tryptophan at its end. DNA of the CDR3: TGTGCCAGCAGCTTCGGGGTATTTGGCGAGCAGTACCTC. The encoded protein is CASSFGVFGEQYL. J is TRBJ2-7 and V is TRBV11-3, with D possibly being TRBD2 (5 bases). The germline V gene has CDR1 SGHNT and CDR2 YENEEA. The CDR3 covers 13 residues. Trimming took off 3 bases at V and 6 bases at J, with 12 bases between the two ends.